This is a list of T cell receptor beta chains from one sample in a study of technical replicates of blood from a few donors. TCRdb's copy holds only in-frame clones and misses some; the assay was immunoSEQ multiplex PCR. Of about 100,000 clones listed, around 96% were seen once; the top ten hold approximately 0.21%. The sample was T cells isolated from PBMCs. Receptors were obtained from a human donor in good health. Each CDR3 is given with its conserved first and last residue. Fields, in order: J gene, V gene, clone size, D gene, CDR3 protein, CDR3 DNA. The D gene is left open where the match is weak. Not all rows give a size; the values are once, few, many and, for expanded clones, a class.

J gene: TRBJ2-1
V gene: TRBV19
clone size: -
D gene: TRBD1
CDR3 protein: CASSLWTGNNEQFF
CDR3 DNA: TGTGCCAGTAGTCTTTGGACAGGGAACAATGAGCAGTTCTTC

J gene: TRBJ2-2
V gene: TRBV7-9
clone size: -
D gene: TRBD1
CDR3 protein: CASSPLWGQTNTGELFF
CDR3 DNA: TGTGCCAGCAGCCCCCTGTGGGGACAGACGAACACCGGGGAGCTGTTTTTT

J gene: TRBJ1-1
V gene: TRBV19
clone size: -
D gene: TRBD1
CDR3 protein: CASSGDRGTEAFF
CDR3 DNA: TGTGCCAGTAGTGGGGACAGGGGGACTGAAGCTTTCTTT

J gene: TRBJ1-4
V gene: TRBV5-5
clone size: -
D gene: -
CDR3 protein: CASSGGHVSPNEKLFF
CDR3 DNA: TGTGCCAGCAGCGGTGGACACGTGTCCCCTAATGAAAAACTGTTTTTT

J gene: TRBJ1-1
V gene: TRBV11-3
clone size: -
D gene: -
CDR3 protein: CASTPQYLMNTEAFF
CDR3 DNA: TGTGCCAGCACCCCCCAGTACCTCATGAACACTGAAGCTTTCTTT

J gene: TRBJ2-7
V gene: TRBV7-9
clone size: -
D gene: TRBD2
CDR3 protein: CASSPPQRGHEQYF
CDR3 DNA: TGTGCCAGCAGCCCCCCGCAGCGGGGCCACGAGCAGTACTTC

J gene: TRBJ1-1
V gene: TRBV5-1
clone size: -
D gene: -
CDR3 protein: CASSLGGLTEAFF
CDR3 DNA: TGCGCCAGCAGCTTGGGGGGGCTCACTGAAGCTTTCTTT

J gene: TRBJ2-4
V gene: TRBV7-9
clone size: once
D gene: -
CDR3 protein: CASSLNGKLAKNIQYF
CDR3 DNA: TGTGCCAGCAGCTTAAACGGGAAGTTAGCCAAAAACATTCAGTACTTC

J gene: TRBJ2-7
V gene: TRBV29-1
clone size: once
D gene: TRBD2
CDR3 protein: CSVVGLAGPEQYF
CDR3 DNA: TGCAGCGTTGTAGGCCTAGCGGGACCCGAGCAGTACTTC

J gene: TRBJ2-2
V gene: TRBV9
clone size: -
D gene: -
CDR3 protein: CASSSPDGSRGWYTGELFF
CDR3 DNA: TGTGCCAGCAGCTCCCCCGATGGTTCCAGGGGATGGTATACCGGGGAGCTGTTTTTT

J gene: TRBJ2-1
V gene: TRBV5-4
clone size: -
D gene: TRBD2
CDR3 protein: CASSNILAGVGEQFF
CDR3 DNA: TGTGCCAGCAGCAATATACTAGCGGGAGTTGGTGAGCAGTTCTTC

J gene: TRBJ1-5
V gene: TRBV18
clone size: -
D gene: -
CDR3 protein: CASSPTTGGNQPQHF
CDR3 DNA: TGTGCCAGCTCACCAACGACCGGAGGAAATCAGCCCCAGCATTTT

J gene: TRBJ2-7
V gene: TRBV6-5
clone size: -
D gene: -
CDR3 protein: CASSYDTTGYEQYF
CDR3 DNA: TGTGCCAGCAGTTACGATACGACGGGGTACGAGCAGTACTTC

J gene: TRBJ1-1
V gene: TRBV19
clone size: -
D gene: -
CDR3 protein: CASRKPTGLATEAFF
CDR3 DNA: TGTGCCAGTCGGAAACCAACAGGGTTGGCGACTGAAGCTTTCTTT

J gene: TRBJ2-1
V gene: TRBV20-1
clone size: -
D gene: TRBD1
CDR3 protein: CSARDGTGQFF
CDR3 DNA: TGCAGTGCTAGGGACGGGACAGGGCAGTTCTTC

J gene: TRBJ2-3
V gene: TRBV7-8
clone size: -
D gene: -
CDR3 protein: CASSQQLRRDTQYF
CDR3 DNA: TGTGCCAGCAGCCAACAGTTAAGAAGAGATACGCAGTATTTT

J gene: TRBJ2-7
V gene: TRBV30
clone size: -
D gene: -
CDR3 protein: CAWSVSGGVYEQYF
CDR3 DNA: TGTGCCTGGAGTGTGTCTGGCGGGGTTTACGAGCAGTACTTC

J gene: TRBJ1-1
V gene: TRBV11-3
clone size: -
D gene: -
CDR3 protein: CASSYGGVNTEAFF
CDR3 DNA: TGTGCCAGCAGCTATGGGGGGGTCAACACTGAAGCTTTCTTT

J gene: TRBJ2-1
V gene: TRBV4-1
clone size: -
D gene: -
CDR3 protein: CASSRILSPPTDNEQFF
CDR3 DNA: TGCGCCAGCAGCCGAATCCTCTCCCCCCCTACGGACAATGAGCAGTTCTTC

J gene: TRBJ2-7
V gene: TRBV28
clone size: -
D gene: -
CDR3 protein: CASSLFGSPQLSYEQYF
CDR3 DNA: TGTGCCAGCAGTTTATTTGGTAGCCCACAACTCTCGTACGAGCAGTACTTC

J gene: TRBJ1-2
V gene: TRBV7-8
clone size: once
D gene: -
CDR3 protein: CASSQQGIPYGYTF
CDR3 DNA: TGTGCCAGCAGCCAACAGGGAATCCCTTATGGCTACACCTTC